The TCR beta chain described here comes from a study of cytomegalovirus exposure and HLA in healthy donors. Study in general: Within an early data release were around 80 million unique TCRs drawn from HLA-typed donors. Notes on the study in general: Later analysis associated a missense DCLRE1C variant with TCR beta V- and J-gene trimming.

Comments on this clone: The antigen remains unidentified.

Use of 60 Vbeta and 13 Jbeta primers characterized the PCR. Per the original methods: Among the unique TCR beta chains that a later analysis counted, about 85 million in all, some 10 million were shared. Clones were read by immunoSEQ multiplex PCR, and TCRdb kept only the in-frame ones, dropping some. D and trimming come from the DNA, and the V and J calls and clone size come from that table. The profile covers 200,000 to 250,000 clones, with about 89% appearing a single time and 1% taken by the ten largest. The TCR was taken from a woman aged 18-30 years in good health and CMV-seronegative. Sequenced material: PBMCs.

This chain's CDR3 is CASRPLGLGNSDTQYF. The DNA for the CDR3 is TGTGCCAGCCGCCCTCTAGGACTAGGGAACTCAGATACGCAGTATTTT. The chain is built from TRBV27 and TRBJ2-3; 7 nucleotides align to TRBD2. The CDR3 has 16 amino acids. V shed 8 bases and J 4 bases; nucleotides not matched to a gene: 15. Germline values: CDR1 MNHEY, CDR2 SMNVEV (reference sequence).